The rows below give T cell receptor beta chains drawn from one sample of a study of T cell responses to AZD1222 COVID-19 vaccine. Some clones are missing from TCRdb's copy, which holds only in-frame ones; the method was immunoSEQ multiplex PCR. The data show some 99,000 clones, 87% seen once. Specimen: peripheral blood, collected on day 0 of AZD1222 vaccination. The receptor source for this set is an adult in good health. Each CDR3 is given with its conserved first and last residue. A D gene is named only where the DNA matches it firmly. Clone size is stated in some rows and not others, as once, few, many or a class when expanded.

j_gene: TRBJ2-3; d_gene: .; abundance: .; v_gene: TRBV28; CDR3nt: TGTGCCAGCAGGCCCCCCCCGGGGGTGAGCACAGATACGCAGTATTTT; CDR3aa: CASRPPPGVSTDTQYF
j_gene: TRBJ2-1; d_gene: TRBD2; abundance: .; v_gene: TRBV5-1; CDR3nt: TGCGCCAGCAGCTTGGCACTGCTTGGACTAGCGGGCGCGACTGAGCAGTTCTTC; CDR3aa: CASSLALLGLAGATEQFF
j_gene: TRBJ1-5; d_gene: .; abundance: .; v_gene: TRBV28; CDR3nt: TGTGCCAGCAGTTTAGGACAGCTCAATCAGCCCCAGCATTTT; CDR3aa: CASSLGQLNQPQHF
j_gene: TRBJ2-3; d_gene: .; abundance: .; v_gene: TRBV29-1; CDR3nt: TGCAGCGTCCGCGGGGACAGCGGGGCAGATACGCAGTATTTT; CDR3aa: CSVRGDSGADTQYF
j_gene: TRBJ2-1; d_gene: TRBD1; abundance: .; v_gene: TRBV4-3; CDR3nt: TGCGCCAGCAGTGCGGGACAGGAGAGTAGTGAGCAGTTCTTC; CDR3aa: CASSAGQESSEQFF
j_gene: TRBJ2-1; d_gene: TRBD1; abundance: .; v_gene: TRBV19; CDR3nt: TGTGCCAGTAGTAGCCTCCGGGACAGAGGCTCCTACAATGAGCAGTTCTTC; CDR3aa: CASSSLRDRGSYNEQFF
j_gene: TRBJ2-7; d_gene: TRBD2; abundance: .; v_gene: TRBV7-2; CDR3nt: TGTGCCAGCACCCCCGGAGGAGCGGGGGGAAGCTCCTACGAGCAGTACTTC; CDR3aa: CASTPGGAGGSSYEQYF
j_gene: TRBJ1-4; d_gene: .; abundance: many; v_gene: TRBV7-2; CDR3nt: TGTGCCAGCAGCCGTAAGGGACGGGAAAAACTGTTTTTT; CDR3aa: CASSRKGREKLFF
j_gene: TRBJ2-7; d_gene: TRBD2; abundance: .; v_gene: TRBV28; CDR3nt: TGTGCCAGCAGTTCTAGCGGGGGGAACCCCTACGAGCAGTACTTC; CDR3aa: CASSSSGGNPYEQYF
j_gene: TRBJ1-6; d_gene: .; abundance: .; v_gene: TRBV3-1/TRBV3-2; CDR3nt: TGTGCCAGCAGCCCAGGGCCTAGGGATTCACCCCTCCACTTT; CDR3aa: CASSPGPRDSPLHF
j_gene: TRBJ1-6; d_gene: .; abundance: .; v_gene: TRBV7-8; CDR3nt: TGTGCCAGCAGCTTAGTATCGGGCGCAGGGTCACCCCTCCACTTT; CDR3aa: CASSLVSGAGSPLHF
j_gene: TRBJ2-1; d_gene: .; abundance: .; v_gene: TRBV7-2; CDR3nt: TGTGCCAGCAGCTTCGTGCCCGATGAGCAGTTCTTC; CDR3aa: CASSFVPDEQFF
j_gene: TRBJ1-2; d_gene: TRBD1; abundance: .; v_gene: TRBV7-2; CDR3nt: TGTGCCAGCAGCTTATTGGGGACAGGGGACGGCTACACCTTC; CDR3aa: CASSLLGTGDGYTF
j_gene: TRBJ2-7; d_gene: TRBD1; abundance: .; v_gene: TRBV7-2; CDR3nt: TGTGCCAGCAGCTTAACAGGGGTACAGGAATACGAGCAGTACTTC; CDR3aa: CASSLTGVQEYEQYF
j_gene: TRBJ1-5; d_gene: .; abundance: .; v_gene: TRBV7-2; CDR3nt: TGTGCCAGCAGCTTAAAGGGTGATCAGCCCCAGCATTTT; CDR3aa: CASSLKGDQPQHF
j_gene: TRBJ2-7; d_gene: TRBD1; abundance: .; v_gene: TRBV29-1; CDR3nt: TGCAGCGTTCGGACAGGTGAGGGGGAGCAGTACTTC; CDR3aa: CSVRTGEGEQYF
j_gene: TRBJ2-6; d_gene: TRBD2; abundance: once; v_gene: TRBV4-1; CDR3nt: TGCGCCAGCAGCCAAGCACGAGGGAGGGCCGATTCTGGGGCCAACGTCCTGACTTTC; CDR3aa: CASSQARGRADSGANVLTF
j_gene: TRBJ1-1; d_gene: TRBD1; abundance: few; v_gene: TRBV28; CDR3nt: TGTGCCACCCGAGTTACAGGGGACACTGAAGCTTTCTTT; CDR3aa: CATRVTGDTEAFF
j_gene: TRBJ2-7; d_gene: TRBD1; abundance: .; v_gene: TRBV28; CDR3nt: TGTGCCAGCAGGCCTGGGACAGGGCTCTACGAGCAGTACTTC; CDR3aa: CASRPGTGLYEQYF
j_gene: TRBJ2-1; d_gene: .; abundance: .; v_gene: TRBV2; CDR3nt: TGTGCCAGCAGTGAGTTGGGTTGGGGAAGCTCCTACAATGAGCAGTTCTTC; CDR3aa: CASSELGWGSSYNEQFF
j_gene: TRBJ2-2; d_gene: TRBD2; abundance: .; v_gene: TRBV11-3; CDR3nt: TGTGCCAGCAGCTTTAGCGGGGGCAACACCGGGGAGCTGTTTTTT; CDR3aa: CASSFSGGNTGELFF
j_gene: TRBJ1-1; d_gene: .; abundance: .; v_gene: TRBV3-1/TRBV3-2; CDR3nt: TGTGCCAGCAGCCGTACCACAGGGCCCCTGGGCACTGAAGCTTTCTTT; CDR3aa: CASSRTTGPLGTEAFF
j_gene: TRBJ2-7; d_gene: .; abundance: .; v_gene: TRBV19; CDR3nt: TGTGCCAGTAGCCGGGACGCCCTCTACGAGCAGTACTTC; CDR3aa: CASSRDALYEQYF
j_gene: TRBJ1-2; d_gene: .; abundance: .; v_gene: TRBV3-1/TRBV3-2; CDR3nt: TGTGCCAGCAGCACCAGGACAGACTATGGCTACACCTTC; CDR3aa: CASSTRTDYGYTF
j_gene: TRBJ2-1; d_gene: .; abundance: .; v_gene: TRBV20-1; CDR3nt: TGCAGTGCTAGACTTAATGAGCAGTTCTTC; CDR3aa: CSARLNEQFF
j_gene: TRBJ2-1; d_gene: TRBD2; abundance: .; v_gene: TRBV2; CDR3nt: TGTGCCAGCAGTGAAGCCCTTAGCGGGGGGGCCCACAATGAGCAGTTCTTC; CDR3aa: CASSEALSGGAHNEQFF
j_gene: TRBJ1-5; d_gene: .; abundance: .; v_gene: TRBV6-4; CDR3nt: TGTGCCAGCAGGAACAAACAGATCACTCAGCCCCAGCATTTT; CDR3aa: CASRNKQITQPQHF
j_gene: TRBJ2-1; d_gene: .; abundance: .; v_gene: TRBV7-9; CDR3nt: TGTGCCAGCAGCTTAGCGTCGGGAGTCTACAATGAGCAGTTCTTC; CDR3aa: CASSLASGVYNEQFF
j_gene: TRBJ2-1; d_gene: TRBD2; abundance: .; v_gene: TRBV9; CDR3nt: TGTGCCAGCAGCGCCGGACTAGCGGGGGATTACAATGAGCAGTTCTTC; CDR3aa: CASSAGLAGDYNEQFF
j_gene: TRBJ1-2; d_gene: .; abundance: .; v_gene: TRBV15; CDR3nt: TGTGCCACCAGCAGATTACAGGGCGGCGATGGCTACACCTTC; CDR3aa: CATSRLQGGDGYTF
j_gene: TRBJ1-2; d_gene: TRBD1; abundance: .; v_gene: TRBV6-5; CDR3nt: TGTGCCAGCAGCCGGGACAGTACCTCCTATGGCTACACCTTC; CDR3aa: CASSRDSTSYGYTF
j_gene: TRBJ2-2; d_gene: .; abundance: .; v_gene: TRBV19; CDR3nt: TGTGCCAGTATGATTCAGGGACGGGCGAACACCGGGGAGCTGTTTTTT; CDR3aa: CASMIQGRANTGELFF
j_gene: TRBJ2-7; d_gene: .; abundance: .; v_gene: TRBV4-3; CDR3nt: TGCGCCAGCAGCCAAGACCACTCCTACGAGCAGTACTTC; CDR3aa: CASSQDHSYEQYF
j_gene: TRBJ1-1; d_gene: .; abundance: .; v_gene: TRBV6-5; CDR3nt: TGTGCCAGCAGTTACTCAGGGGAGGCGAACACTGAAGCTTTCTTT; CDR3aa: CASSYSGEANTEAFF
j_gene: TRBJ1-2; d_gene: .; abundance: once; v_gene: TRBV9; CDR3nt: TGTGCCAGCAGCAGGGGAACATCCTATGGCTACACCTTC; CDR3aa: CASSRGTSYGYTF
j_gene: TRBJ1-1; d_gene: .; abundance: .; v_gene: TRBV3-1/TRBV3-2; CDR3nt: TGTGCCAGCAGCCAACCACCCATAGCTTTCTTT; CDR3aa: CASSQPPIAFF
j_gene: TRBJ2-3; d_gene: .; abundance: .; v_gene: TRBV28; CDR3nt: TGTGCCAGCAGCCCCCCGGCCGGACCGAAGAGCACAGATACGCAGTATTTT; CDR3aa: CASSPPAGPKSTDTQYF
j_gene: TRBJ2-1; d_gene: .; abundance: few; v_gene: TRBV5-1; CDR3nt: TGCGCCAGCAGCTTTCCCAACGCTAGCGCTCTGGGGGATGAGCAGTTCTTC; CDR3aa: CASSFPNASALGDEQFF
j_gene: TRBJ1-1; d_gene: .; abundance: .; v_gene: TRBV11-2; CDR3nt: TGTGCCAGCAGCCGAGACCCAGGGGCAATGAACACTGAAGCTTTCTTT; CDR3aa: CASSRDPGAMNTEAFF
j_gene: TRBJ2-1; d_gene: TRBD1; abundance: .; v_gene: TRBV5-1; CDR3nt: TGCGCCAGCAGCTTGGCAGGACAGGGGAACAATGAGCAGTTCTTC; CDR3aa: CASSLAGQGNNEQFF
j_gene: TRBJ2-7; d_gene: .; abundance: few; v_gene: TRBV12-3/TRBV12-4; CDR3nt: TGTGCCAGCAGTGAGAGATCCAGCTACGAGCAGTACTTC; CDR3aa: CASSERSSYEQYF
j_gene: TRBJ2-7; d_gene: TRBD1; abundance: .; v_gene: TRBV30; CDR3nt: TGTGCCTGGAGCGGATGGGACAGGGTGAAAGAGCAGTACTTC; CDR3aa: CAWSGWDRVKEQYF
j_gene: TRBJ1-1; d_gene: TRBD1; abundance: .; v_gene: TRBV4-3; CDR3nt: TGCGCCAGCAGCCAGAGCGTCGTGGACAGGGGGCTACCTTTCTTT; CDR3aa: CASSQSVVDRGLPFF
j_gene: TRBJ1-1; d_gene: .; abundance: .; v_gene: TRBV24-1; CDR3nt: TGTGCCACCAGTGGACAAGCGACTGAAGCTTTCTTT; CDR3aa: CATSGQATEAFF
j_gene: TRBJ1-4; d_gene: .; abundance: .; v_gene: TRBV30; CDR3nt: TGTGCCTGGAGTCCCAAGGGGGGAGCTGATGAAAAACTGTTTTTT; CDR3aa: CAWSPKGGADEKLFF
j_gene: TRBJ2-1; d_gene: .; abundance: .; v_gene: TRBV5-8; CDR3nt: TGTGCCAGCAGCGCGGGCCAGCGTAATGAGCAGTTCTTC; CDR3aa: CASSAGQRNEQFF
j_gene: TRBJ1-3; d_gene: .; abundance: .; v_gene: TRBV18; CDR3nt: TGTGCCAGCTCACCACCATTACAGGAGTCGGACTGGGACACCATATATTTT; CDR3aa: CASSPPLQESDWDTIYF
j_gene: TRBJ2-1; d_gene: TRBD2; abundance: .; v_gene: TRBV10-1; CDR3nt: TGCGCCAGCAGTGAGTTAGCGGGAGGCTTGGCTGAGCAGTTCTTC; CDR3aa: CASSELAGGLAEQFF
j_gene: TRBJ1-5; d_gene: .; abundance: .; v_gene: TRBV5-8; CDR3nt: TGTGCCAGCAGCCAGGGCATGATGTATAGCAATCAGCCCCAGCATTTT; CDR3aa: CASSQGMMYSNQPQHF
j_gene: TRBJ2-3; d_gene: .; abundance: .; v_gene: TRBV28; CDR3nt: TGTGCCAGCAGTTTATCAAACAGGGCCACAGATACGCAGTATTTT; CDR3aa: CASSLSNRATDTQYF
j_gene: TRBJ2-1; d_gene: .; abundance: .; v_gene: TRBV9; CDR3nt: TGTGCCAGCAGCCTCGGGGTGGGCAATGAGCAGTTCTTC; CDR3aa: CASSLGVGNEQFF
j_gene: TRBJ1-5; d_gene: .; abundance: .; v_gene: TRBV6-2/TRBV6-3; CDR3nt: TGTGCCAGCAGTTATGTTGGGCGCGGGCAGCCCCAGCATTTT; CDR3aa: CASSYVGRGQPQHF
j_gene: TRBJ2-7; d_gene: .; abundance: once; v_gene: TRBV2; CDR3nt: TGTGCCAGCAGTGAAGGCAGGGGCTCCTACGAGCAGTACTTC; CDR3aa: CASSEGRGSYEQYF